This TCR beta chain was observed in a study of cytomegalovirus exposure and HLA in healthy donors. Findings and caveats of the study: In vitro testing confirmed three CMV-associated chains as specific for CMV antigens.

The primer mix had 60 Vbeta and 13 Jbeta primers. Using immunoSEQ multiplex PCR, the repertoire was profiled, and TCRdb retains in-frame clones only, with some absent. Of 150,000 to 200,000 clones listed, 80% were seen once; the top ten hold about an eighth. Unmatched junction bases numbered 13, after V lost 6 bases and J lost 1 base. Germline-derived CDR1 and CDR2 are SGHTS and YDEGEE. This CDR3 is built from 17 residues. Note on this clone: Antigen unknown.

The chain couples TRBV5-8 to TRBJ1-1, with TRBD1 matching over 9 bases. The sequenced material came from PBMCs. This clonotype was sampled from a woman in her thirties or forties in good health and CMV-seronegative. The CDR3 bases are TGTGCCAGCACCAAAGGGACAGGGAGGTCGTGGAACACTGAAGCTTTCTTT. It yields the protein CASTKGTGRSWNTEAFF.